These 16 T cell receptor beta chains came from one sample sequenced in a study of blood T cell repertoires in COVID-19. TCRdb's table, derived via immunoSEQ multiplex PCR, lists solely in-frame clones and lacks some. Among 70,000 or so clones listed, approximately 85% were seen once. The specimen was peripheral blood. All receptors derive from a woman older than 75 with active or convalescent COVID-19.

This clone has a handful of counts. This sequence joins TRBV6-5 and TRBJ1-5; 9 bases fit TRBD1. The trim removed 0 bases at V and 4 bases at J, leaving 1 base unmatched. Germline V CDR1 and CDR2: MNHEY, SVGAGI. This CDR3 has 15 residues. Here the CDR3 reads CASSYSGTGNQPQHF. CDR3 in DNA: TGTGCCAGCAGTTACTCCGGGACAGGGAATCAGCCCCAGCATTTT.

The rearrangement joins TRBV7-8 to TRBJ1-1; 8 nucleotides match TRBD1. Unmatched junction bases numbered 2, after V lost 1 base and J lost 4 bases. This CDR3 region has 14 residues. Germline V gives CDR1 SGHVS, CDR2 FQNEAQ. The CDR3 DNA is TGTGCCAGCAGCTTAGACAGGGGGGGCACTGAAGCTTTCTTT. Translating it yields CASSLDRGGTEAFF. Full variable domain (missing parts from reference TRBV7-8 and TRBJ1-1): GAGVSQSPRYKVAKRGQDVALRCDPISGHVSLFWYQQALGQGPEFLTYFQNEAQLDKSGLPSDRFFAERPEGSVSTLKIQRTQQEDSAVYLCASSLDRGGTEAFFGQGTRLTVV.

This clone has just a few counts. The J gene is TRBJ2-5, the V gene TRBV28; 11 bases line up with TRBD1. CDR3 length: 19 residues. Germline assignment: CDR1 MDHEN and CDR2 SYDVKM. J gave up 1 base and V 7 bases, and 17 bases lay outside the gene matches. The CDR3 nucleotides are TGTGCCAGCACCATCGGCGCTTACAGGACAGGGGGCTTCCAAGAGACCCAGTACTTC. Encoded protein: CASTIGAYRTGGFQETQYF.

This clone has more than one count but fewer than ten. The chain joins TRBV9 to TRBJ1-2, with TRBD1 as a possible D gene (5 bases). Germline V gives CDR1 SGDLS, CDR2 YYNGEE. The CDR3 has 14 amino acids. V lost 4 bases and J lost 6, with 16 bases in between. The CDR3 spells CASSPLGGVHGYTF. CDR3 sequence (DNA): TGTGCCAGCAGCCCTTTGGGGGGGGTACATGGCTACACCTTC.

The gene calls are TRBV4-3 and TRBJ2-3; D might be TRBD2 (5 bases). The CDR3 contains 16 residues. The germline gives CDR1 LGHNA, CDR2 YSLEER. V lost 0 bases and J lost 4, with 14 bases in between. Written as DNA, the CDR3 is TGCGCCAGCAGCCAAGAGTGGAGGCAGTACGCAGATACGCAGTATTTT. It encodes CASSQEWRQYADTQYF.

The chain joins TRBV2 to TRBJ1-5, with D uncertain. Trimming cost V 6 bases and J 3 bases, with 6 bases left between them. CDR3 size: 12 residues. Per the germline V gene, CDR1 is SNHLY and CDR2 is FYNNEI. The CDR3 DNA reads as TGTGCCAGCAGGCAGTCCAATCAGCCCCAGCATTTT. This codes for CASRQSNQPQHF.

This chain joins TRBV25-1 and TRBJ1-5, with TRBD1 identical over 10 bases. From germline, CDR1 is MGHDK and CDR2 SYGVNS. The CDR3 is 15 residues long. The J segment lost 7 bases and the V segment lost 4 bases, leaving 7 bases of the junction unmatched. CDR3 sequence: CASSVPGQGRQPQHF. The CDR3 DNA follows: TGTGCCAGCAGTGTCCCGGGACAGGGGAGACAGCCCCAGCATTTT. The full variable domain, completed using reference TRBV25-1 and TRBJ1-5, is EADIYQTPRYLVIGTGKKITLECSQTMGHDKMYWYQQDPGMELHLIHYSYGVNSTEKGDLSSESTVSRIRTEHFPLTLESARPSHTSQYLCASSVPGQGRQPQHFGDGTRLSIL.

The chain links TRBV5-4 to TRBJ2-1, with TRBD1 matching over 7 bases. Trimming took 4 bases from V and 2 from J; bases not matched to a gene: 3. The CDR3 covers 14 residues. Germline loops: CDR1 SGHNT, CDR2 YYREEE (reference sequence). The CDR3 protein is CASSRQGPYNEQFF. The CDR3 DNA follows: TGTGCCAGCAGCCGACAGGGACCCTACAATGAGCAGTTCTTC. Filled out from reference TRBV5-4 and TRBJ2-1, the complete variable domain reads ETGVTQSPTHLIKTRGQQVTLRCSSQSGHNTVSWYQQALGQGPQFIFQYYREEENGRGNFPPRFSGLQFPNYSSELNVNALELDDSALYLCASSRQGPYNEQFFGPGTRLTVL.

The gene calls are TRBV7-8 and TRBJ1-1; D gene ambiguous. CDR1 is SGHVS, CDR2 FQNEAQ, per germline. This CDR3 comprises 12 residues. V was shortened by 1 base and J by 7 bases, with 7 bases between the two germline ends. CDR3 DNA sequence: TGTGCCAGCAGCTTAGGGGAGGGTGAAGCTTTCTTT. The encoded protein is CASSLGEGEAFF.

This sequence joins TRBV6-5 and TRBJ1-3; no firm D call. Germline V lookup: CDR1 MNHEY, CDR2 SVGAGI. Trimming removed 7 bases at V and 3 bases at J, with 16 bases between. The CDR3 contains 15 residues. The CDR3 loop reads CASTRFPNGGNTIYF. The CDR3 coding sequence is TGTGCCAGCACCCGTTTTCCTAACGGTGGAAACACCATATATTTT.

This clone was observed a single time. The rearrangement links TRBV28 to TRBJ1-5; no firm D call. V was trimmed by 2 bases and J by 1 base, leaving 9 bases between them. Germline V gives CDR1 MDHEN, CDR2 SYDVKM. This CDR3 region has 15 residues. This CDR3 reads CASSLMGPSNQPQHF. CDR3 in DNA: TGTGCCAGCAGTTTAATGGGCCCGAGCAATCAGCCCCAGCATTTT.

The J gene is TRBJ1-2, the V gene TRBV12-5; D not certain. Germline CDR1 and CDR2: LGHNT and FRNRAP. The CDR3 totals 17 residues. Between the trimmed V and J ends, which lost 9 bases and 6 bases, there was a span of 29 bases. CDR3 bases: TGTGCTAGCCCTCAATCACCTCGGTCGGGGAGAGGACATGGCTACACCTTC. Its translation: CASPQSPRSGRGHGYTF.

V usage is TRBV7-2 and J usage is TRBJ1-2; weak D call: TRBD1 (6 bases). The length of the CDR3 is 15 residues. The ends were cut back, 5 bases at V and 7 bases at J, with 20 bases in the middle. Looked up from germline, CDR1 is SGHTA and CDR2 is FQGNSA. The CDR3 sequence is CASSTQQTGLGGYTF. Here the CDR3 DNA reads TGTGCCAGCAGCACCCAACAAACAGGGTTAGGTGGCTACACCTTC.

The chain couples TRBV21-1 to TRBJ2-1; TRBD1, the table's D call, was not compared with the DNA. TRBV21-1 is a documented pseudogene. This CDR3 comprises 14 residues. The CDR3: CASRGTSSYNEQFF. The DNA of the CDR3 is TGTGCCAGCAGGGGGACAAGCTCCTACAATGAGCAGTTCTTC.

The V call is TRBV4-2, the J call TRBJ1-2; D gene unclear. There are 14 residues in the CDR3. The germline gives CDR1 LGHNA, CDR2 YNFKEQ. The ends were cut back, 0 bases at V and 2 bases at J, with 7 bases in the middle. The CDR3 bases are TGTGCCAGCAGCCAAGAATGGCAGAACTATGGCTACACCTTC. Amino acids: CASSQEWQNYGYTF.

The V gene is TRBV29-1, the J gene TRBJ2-7; 11 bases line up with TRBD1. This CDR3 is 16 amino acids long. Germline CDR1 reads SQVTM; CDR2 reads ANQGSEA. The J segment lost 3 bases and the V segment lost 0 bases, leaving 7 bases of the junction unmatched. The chain's CDR3 is CSVEDFAGQGGYEQYF. The DNA for the CDR3 is TGCAGCGTTGAAGATTTTGCGGGACAGGGGGGCTACGAGCAGTACTTC.